Below are 25 T cell receptor beta chains sequenced from a single sample in a study of blood T cells in healthy people across ages. PCR was performed a second time for roughly 7 to 12 cycles using a sample-barcoded 5' primer and a J-beta primer mix. One entry per CDR3 protein results from TCRdb running MiXCR on the 5' RACE reads. The sample shows roughly 1.4 million distinct CDR3 sequences, approximately 59% of them seen only once. The sequenced sample was blood. Receptors originate from a man in his late teens or twenties in good health.

This clonotype is a singleton in its sample. The chain is built from TRBV5-1 and TRBJ2-1; D is perhaps TRBD1 or TRBD2 (5 bases each). Trimming took off 2 bases at V and 2 bases at J, with 11 bases between the two ends. This CDR3 comprises 15 residues. Looked up from germline, CDR1 is SGHRS and CDR2 is YFSETQ. CDR3 nucleotides: TGCGCCAGCAGCTTTGAGGGGAGAGCCTACAATGAGCAGTTCTTC. Translation: CASSFEGRAYNEQFF.

This clonotype was seen only once. The chain recombines TRBV4-3 with TRBJ1-5, with no clear D. Trimming pared 1 base from V and 8 bases from J, leaving 9 bases between. Germline CDR1 LGHNA, CDR2 YSLEER. This CDR3 spans 13 amino acids. The CDR3 region has the DNA TGCGCCAGCAGCCAAGGCCGAGAGGAGCCCCAGCATTTT. Translation gives CASSQGREEPQHF.

The chain employs TRBV2 and TRBJ1-4; possible D gene TRBD1, 5 bases. Germline CDR1 is SNHLY and CDR2 is FYNNEI. The CDR3 contains 18 residues. V lost 4 bases and J lost 0, with 18 bases in between. The CDR3 spells CASSGERGAGATNEKLFF. DNA of the CDR3: TGTGCCAGCAGTGGGGAAAGAGGGGCTGGAGCAACTAATGAAAAACTGTTTTTT.

V usage is TRBV29-1 and J usage is TRBJ1-1; D not resolved. The CDR3 sequence is 13 residues long. V lost 1 base and J 3 bases, leaving 9 bases between the germline ends. The germline V gene has CDR1 SQVTM and CDR2 ANQGSEA. Written as DNA, the CDR3 is TGCAGCGTTGAAGGGGAAAGGGACACTGAAGCTTTCTTT. Residues: CSVEGERDTEAFF.

This clonotype was found once. The chain uses TRBV28 and TRBJ2-5; TRBD1 matches 7 bases. The germline gives CDR1 MDHEN, CDR2 SYDVKM. This CDR3 contains 15 residues. Trimming at V came to 6 bases and at J to 3 bases, leaving 10 bases not matched to a gene. CDR3 in amino acids: CASRPPVGTEETQYF. The CDR3 DNA sequence: TGTGCCAGCAGGCCTCCTGTAGGGACAGAAGAGACCCAGTACTTC.

This clonotype occurred a few times. This chain links TRBV6-1 with TRBJ1-6; 7 nucleotides line up with TRBD1. The CDR3 extends over 16 amino acids. Germline loops: CDR1 MNHNS, CDR2 SASEGT. Trimming at V came to 6 bases and at J to 0 bases, leaving 5 bases not matched to a gene. The CDR3 is CASRQRTGSYNSPLHF. DNA for the CDR3: TGTGCCAGCAGACAAAGGACAGGCTCCTATAATTCACCCCTCCACTTT.

The rearrangement links TRBV11-2 to TRBJ2-4; 10 nucleotides align to TRBD1. The V and J ends lost 5 bases and 5 bases, in that order; junction bases with no gene match: 6. This CDR3 region has 15 residues. Germline values: CDR1 SGHAT, CDR2 FQNNGV. CDR3 loop: CASSHFGTGENIQYF. The CDR3, as DNA: TGTGCCAGCAGCCATTTTGGGACAGGGGAAAACATTCAGTACTTC.

This rearrangement joins TRBV28 to TRBJ2-7, with TRBD1 matching 11 bases. CDR3 length: 15 amino acids. The trim removed 8 bases at V and 10 bases at J, leaving 16 bases unmatched. Per germline, CDR1 MDHEN and CDR2 SYDVKM. The CDR3 region is CASEDGQGALEIQYF. CDR3 in DNA: TGTGCCAGCGAGGATGGACAGGGGGCATTGGAGATCCAGTACTTC.

This clonotype came up once. This chain joins TRBV14 and TRBJ1-2; D call uncertain. Germline V gene sequence: CDR1 SGHDN, CDR2 FVKESK. This CDR3 comprises 17 residues. Trimming removed 0 bases from V and 3 bases from J, with 17 bases in between. For the CDR3, the DNA is TGTGCCAGCAGCCAAGAGAGTTTGGCTACCTTAGACTATGGCTACACCTTC. Residues: CASSQESLATLDYGYTF.

In its sample, this clonotype was seen a few times. This rearrangement joins TRBV4-1 to TRBJ2-5, with D tentatively TRBD2 (7 bases). V was trimmed by 4 bases and J by 5 bases, leaving 11 bases between them. Germline CDR1 reads MGHRA; CDR2 reads YSYEKL. The CDR3 spans 13 residues. CDR3 in amino acids: CASSPGRGETQYF. The CDR3 region has the DNA TGCGCCAGCAGCCCAGGGAGGGGGGAGACCCAGTACTTC.

This clonotype came up a few times. The V gene is TRBV2, the J gene TRBJ2-5; D gene unclear. CDR1 and CDR2 (germline): SNHLY, FYNNEI. The CDR3 runs to 14 residues. The V end was cut by 3 bases, the J end by 0 bases, with 8 bases between. In nucleotides, the CDR3 is TGTGCCAGCAGTGAGTTGGCAGACCAAGAGACCCAGTACTTC. Its translation: CASSELADQETQYF.

In its sample, this clonotype was seen once. The chain recombines TRBV28 with TRBJ2-7, with TRBD1 matching over 7 bases. The J call is in doubt because the DNA end fits TRBJ2-1 better. The CDR3 covers 15 residues. The germline V gene has CDR1 MDHEN and CDR2 SYDVKM. The CDR3 loop is CASSIDRAYYNEQFF. The CDR3 coding sequence is TGTGCCAGCAGCATTGACAGGGCCTACTACAATGAGCAGTTCTTC.

This sequence joins TRBV7-9 and TRBJ1-6; 9 positions agree with TRBD1. Germline trimming cut 4 bases from V and 8 bases from J; bases unmatched to any gene: 9. The CDR3 has 16 residues. CDR1 and CDR2 (germline): SEHNR, FQNEAQ (reference sequence). CDR3 in DNA: TGTGCCAGCAGCTCGACTCGGACAGGGGATTATTCACCCCTCCACTTT. Protein product: CASSSTRTGDYSPLHF.

The genes are TRBV11-2 and TRBJ1-2; TRBD1 matches at 8 bases. CDR3 length: 17 amino acids. Germline V CDR1 and CDR2: SGHAT, FQNNGV. With V trimmed by 1 base and J by 7 bases, 14 bases remained unmatched. The CDR3: CASSLVAGGFEHSGYTF. CDR3 nucleotide sequence: TGTGCCAGCAGCTTAGTGGCAGGGGGCTTTGAACATTCTGGCTACACCTTC. Complete variable domain (other parts from reference TRBV11-2 and TRBJ1-2): EAGVAQSPRYKIIEKRQSVAFWCNPISGHATLYWYQQILGQGPKLLIQFQNNGVVDDSQLPKDRFSAERLKGVDSTLKIQPAKLEDSAVYLCASSLVAGGFEHSGYTFGSGTRLTVV.

CDR3 residues: CAISEVSGGQTQYF. In DNA form, the CDR3 reads TGTGCCATCAGTGAGGTCAGCGGGGGGCAAACCCAGTACTTC. The chain couples TRBV10-3 to TRBJ2-5; 9 bases are shared with TRBD2. V was clipped by 2 bases and J by 8 bases; unmatched bases: 6. This CDR3 is built from 14 residues. CDR1 and CDR2 (germline): ENHRY, SYGVKD.

The rearrangement uses TRBV4-3 and TRBJ2-7; D unresolved. CDR1 and CDR2 from the germline V gene are LGHNA and YSLEER. The V end lost 1 base, the J end lost 1 base, and 8 bases lay between the germline ends. The CDR3 length is 14 residues. The CDR3 bases are TGCGCCAGCAGCCAAGGTTCCCGTTCCTACGAGCAGTACTTC. It codes for CASSQGSRSYEQYF.

This clonotype occurred a few times. The V call is TRBV4-3, the J call TRBJ2-3; D unresolved. Germline V lookup: CDR1 LGHNA, CDR2 YSLEER. V was cut by 2 bases and J by 2 bases, with 5 bases left in between. The length of the CDR3 is 13 residues. The CDR3 sequence is CASSQPYTDTQYF. The CDR3 DNA sequence: TGCGCCAGCAGCCAACCGTACACAGATACGCAGTATTTT.

The chain joins TRBV2 to TRBJ2-4; 10 positions agree with TRBD2. The DNA end is a closer match to TRBJ2-7, so the J assignment may be wrong. Germline loops: CDR1 SNHLY, CDR2 FYNNEI. The CDR3 sequence is 14 residues long. This CDR3 is CASSRSGGVDEQYF. DNA of the CDR3: TGTGCCAGCAGTAGGAGCGGGGGGGTTGACGAGCAGTACTTC.

This clonotype was picked up a small number of times. V is TRBV27 and J is TRBJ2-3, with D unclear. Germline-derived CDR1 and CDR2 are MNHEY and SMNVEV (reference sequence). The CDR3 is 14 amino acids. The germline V and J ends were trimmed by 4 bases and 2 bases, with 10 bases remaining between them. The CDR3, as DNA: TGTGCCAGCAGTTGGGCCAGACCCACAGATACGCAGTATTTT. It yields the protein CASSWARPTDTQYF.

The rearrangement joins TRBV29-1 to TRBJ1-2; D not certain. Germline assignment: CDR1 SQVTM and CDR2 ANQGSEA. This CDR3 comprises 11 residues. Trimming removed 7 bases at V and 7 bases at J, with 13 bases between. Here the CDR3 DNA reads TGCAGCGGGAAGCTAGGCTGTGGCTACACCTTC. Its protein is CSGKLGCGYTF.

The CDR3 sequence: CASSRGLAGEYEQFF. The CDR3 DNA follows: TGTGCCAGCAGCCGCGGACTAGCGGGAGAGTATGAGCAGTTCTTC. The V and J genes are TRBV3-1 and TRBJ2-1; 13 bases are a match to TRBD2. V lost 4 bases to trimming and J lost 8 bases; unmatched junction nucleotides: 5. This CDR3 has 15 amino acids. Per germline, CDR1 LGHDT and CDR2 YNNKEL (reference sequence).

The table lists this clonotype with a count of one. The chain couples TRBV3-1 to TRBJ2-6; no firm D call. The V end lost 0 bases, the J end lost 0 bases, and 18 bases lay between the germline ends. Germline-derived CDR1 and CDR2 are LGHDT and YNNKEL (reference sequence). The CDR3 loop spans 20 amino acids. The CDR3 DNA is TGTGCCAGCAGCCAAGATAAAGTAGCAGGCCTAAGCTCTGGGGCCAACGTCCTGACTTTC. It specifies CASSQDKVAGLSSGANVLTF.

The chain employs TRBV7-9 and TRBJ2-5; D may be TRBD1 (5 bases). V was trimmed by 5 bases and J by 11 bases, leaving 30 bases between them. The CDR3 loop spans 17 amino acids. The germline V gene has CDR1 SEHNR and CDR2 FQNEAQ (reference sequence). CDR3 amino acids: CASSLEGVGVGRNEQYF. CDR3 coding DNA: TGTGCCAGCAGCCTTGAAGGGGTTGGCGTAGGTAGGAATGAGCAGTACTTC.

V usage is TRBV19 and J usage is TRBJ1-6; 9 bases map to TRBD1. The CDR3 contains 15 residues. V gave up 5 bases and J gave up 7 bases; unmatched junction bases: 6. The germline V gene has CDR1 LNHDA and CDR2 SQIVND (reference sequence). CDR3 in amino acids: CASSPTGGGNSPLHF. CDR3 bases: TGTGCCAGTAGTCCCACAGGGGGCGGCAATTCACCCCTCCACTTT.

This chain links TRBV3-1 with TRBJ1-4; D is undetermined. The germline gives CDR1 LGHDT, CDR2 YNNKEL (reference sequence). The CDR3 has 17 amino acids. Trimming pared 0 bases from V and 0 bases from J, leaving 11 bases between. The CDR3 protein is CASSQESAEPTNEKLFF. Written as DNA, the CDR3 is TGTGCCAGCAGCCAAGAATCGGCCGAACCAACTAATGAAAAACTGTTTTTT.